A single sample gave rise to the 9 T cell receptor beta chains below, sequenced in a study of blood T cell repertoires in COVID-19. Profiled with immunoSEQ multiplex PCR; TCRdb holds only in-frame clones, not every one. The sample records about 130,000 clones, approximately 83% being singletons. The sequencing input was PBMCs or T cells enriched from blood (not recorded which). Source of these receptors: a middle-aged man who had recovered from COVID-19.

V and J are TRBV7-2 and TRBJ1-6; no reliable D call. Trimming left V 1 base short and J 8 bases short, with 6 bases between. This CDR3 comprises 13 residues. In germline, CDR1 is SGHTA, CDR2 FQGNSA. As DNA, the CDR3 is TGTGCCAGCAGCTTAGGCAGGCATTCACCCCTCCACTTT. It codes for CASSLGRHSPLHF.

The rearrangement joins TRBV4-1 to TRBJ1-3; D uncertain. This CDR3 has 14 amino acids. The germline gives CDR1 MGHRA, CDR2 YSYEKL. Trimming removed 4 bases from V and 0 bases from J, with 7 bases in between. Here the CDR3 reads CASSPPSSGNTIYF. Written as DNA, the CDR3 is TGCGCCAGCAGCCCCCCTTCCTCTGGAAACACCATATATTTT.

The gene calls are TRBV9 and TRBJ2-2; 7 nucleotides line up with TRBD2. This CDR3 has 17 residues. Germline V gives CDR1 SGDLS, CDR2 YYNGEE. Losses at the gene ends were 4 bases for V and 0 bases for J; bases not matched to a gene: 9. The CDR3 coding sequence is TGTGCCAGCAGCCGTCCTCGGGACTATTCGAACACCGGGGAGCTGTTTTTT. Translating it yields CASSRPRDYSNTGELFF.

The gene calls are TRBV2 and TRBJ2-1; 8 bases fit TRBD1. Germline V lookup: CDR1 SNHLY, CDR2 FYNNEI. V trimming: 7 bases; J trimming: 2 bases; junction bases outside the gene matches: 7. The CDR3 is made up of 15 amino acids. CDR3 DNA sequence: TGTGCCAGCACCGACCGGGACAGGACCTACAATGAGCAGTTCTTC. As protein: CASTDRDRTYNEQFF.

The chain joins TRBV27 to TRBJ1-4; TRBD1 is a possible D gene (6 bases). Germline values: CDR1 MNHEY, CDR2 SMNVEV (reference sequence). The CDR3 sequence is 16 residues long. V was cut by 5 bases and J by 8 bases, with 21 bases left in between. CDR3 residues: CASSIVRTAVWEKLFF. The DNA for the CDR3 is TGTGCCAGCAGTATCGTTCGGACAGCCGTCTGGGAAAAACTGTTTTTT. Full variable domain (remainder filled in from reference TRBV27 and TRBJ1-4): EAQVTQNPRYLITVTGKKLTVTCSQNMNHEYMSWYRQDPGLGLRQIYYSMNVEVTDKGDVPEGYKVSRKEKRNFPLILESPSPNQTSLYFCASSIVRTAVWEKLFFGSGTQLSVL.

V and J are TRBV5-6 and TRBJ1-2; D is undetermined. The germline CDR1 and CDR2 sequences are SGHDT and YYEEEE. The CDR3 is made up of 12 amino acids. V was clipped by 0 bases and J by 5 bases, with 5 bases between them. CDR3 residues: CASSLGSYGYTF. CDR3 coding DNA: TGTGCCAGCAGCTTGGGCAGTTATGGCTACACCTTC.

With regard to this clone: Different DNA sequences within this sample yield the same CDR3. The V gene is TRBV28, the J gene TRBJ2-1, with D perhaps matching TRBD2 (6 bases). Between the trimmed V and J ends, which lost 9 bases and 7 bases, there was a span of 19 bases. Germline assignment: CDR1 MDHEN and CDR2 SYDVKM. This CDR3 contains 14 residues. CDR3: CASSTLWAGNEQFF. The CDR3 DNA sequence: TGTGCCAGTAGCACTTTATGGGCGGGGAATGAGCAGTTCTTC.

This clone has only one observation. The CDR3 region is CASKDTGSDTQYF. DNA for the CDR3: TGTGCCAGCAAAGATACAGGGTCAGATACGCAGTATTTT. This chain uses TRBV27 with TRBJ2-3; D is possibly TRBD1 (6 bases). Germline CDR1 reads MNHEY; CDR2 reads SMNVEV (reference sequence). The V and J ends lost 7 bases and 4 bases respectively, with 12 bases between them. The CDR3 has 13 residues.

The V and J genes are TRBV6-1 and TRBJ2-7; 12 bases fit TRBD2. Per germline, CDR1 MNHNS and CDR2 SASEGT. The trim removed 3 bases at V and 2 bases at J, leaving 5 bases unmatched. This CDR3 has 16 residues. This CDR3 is CASSDRTSGAPYEQYF. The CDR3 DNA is TGTGCCAGCAGTGACCGGACTAGCGGGGCCCCCTACGAGCAGTACTTC.